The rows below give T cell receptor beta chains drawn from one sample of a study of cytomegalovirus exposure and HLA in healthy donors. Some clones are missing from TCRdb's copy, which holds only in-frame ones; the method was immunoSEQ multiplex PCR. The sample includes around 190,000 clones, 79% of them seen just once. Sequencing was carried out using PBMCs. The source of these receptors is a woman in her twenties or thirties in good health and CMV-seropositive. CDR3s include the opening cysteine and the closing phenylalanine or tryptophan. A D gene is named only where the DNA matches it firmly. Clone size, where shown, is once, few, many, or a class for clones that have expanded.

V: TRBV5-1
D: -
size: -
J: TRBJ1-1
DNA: TGCGCCAGCAGCCCTCAGGGGCTAGGGACTGAAGCTTTCTTT
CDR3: CASSPQGLGTEAFF

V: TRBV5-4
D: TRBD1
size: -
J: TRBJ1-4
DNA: TGTGCCAGCAGCCAGGGACAGGGTCAGGAAAAACTGTTTTTT
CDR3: CASSQGQGQEKLFF

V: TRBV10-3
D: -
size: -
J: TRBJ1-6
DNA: TGTGCCATCAGTGAGACTGGACAATATAATTCACCCCTCCACTTT
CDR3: CAISETGQYNSPLHF

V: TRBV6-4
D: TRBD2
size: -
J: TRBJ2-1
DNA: TGTGCCAGCAGTGACTTACCGGGACTAGGTCGCTCCTACAATGAGCAGTTCTTC
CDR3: CASSDLPGLGRSYNEQFF

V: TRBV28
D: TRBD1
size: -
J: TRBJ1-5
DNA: TGTGCCAGCAGTTTCGCAGACAGGGGCTCTCAGCCCCAGCATTTT
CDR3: CASSFADRGSQPQHF

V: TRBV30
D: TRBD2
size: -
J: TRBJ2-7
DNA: TGTGCCTGGAGTGGCCCCCCGACTAGCGGGAGACCCTACGAGCAGTACTTC
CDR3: CAWSGPPTSGRPYEQYF

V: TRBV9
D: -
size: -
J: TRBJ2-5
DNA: TGTGCCAGCAGCGTATCGGAGCGGGCTTGGGAGACCCAGTACTTC
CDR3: CASSVSERAWETQYF

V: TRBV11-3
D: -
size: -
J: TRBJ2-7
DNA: TGTGCCAGCAGCTTAGGAGCCTACGAGCAGTACTTC
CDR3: CASSLGAYEQYF

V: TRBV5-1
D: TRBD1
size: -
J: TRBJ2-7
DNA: TGCGCCAGCAGCTTGGCCCCGGGACAGGGCTACGAGCAGTACTTC
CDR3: CASSLAPGQGYEQYF

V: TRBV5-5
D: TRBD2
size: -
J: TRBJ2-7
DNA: TGTGCCAGCAGCTTATTCGGGACTAGCGGATCCTACGAGCAGTACTTC
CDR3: CASSLFGTSGSYEQYF

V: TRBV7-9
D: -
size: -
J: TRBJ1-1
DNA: TGTGCCAGCACCCCTTGGGAAGGGGAAGTTGAAGCTTTCTTT
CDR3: CASTPWEGEVEAFF

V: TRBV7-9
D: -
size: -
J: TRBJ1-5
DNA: TGTGCCAGCAGCTTATTAGGGGGCAATCAGCCCCAGCATTTT
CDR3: CASSLLGGNQPQHF

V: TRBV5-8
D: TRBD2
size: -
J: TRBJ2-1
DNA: TGTGCCAGCAGCTTGGCTCTAGCGGTTCCCAATGAGCAGTTCTTC
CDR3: CASSLALAVPNEQFF

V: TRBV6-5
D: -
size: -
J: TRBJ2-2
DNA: TGTGCCAGCAGTCCCTCCGGGGGCACCGGGGAGCTGTTTTTT
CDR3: CASSPSGGTGELFF

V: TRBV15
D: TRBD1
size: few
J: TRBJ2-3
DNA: TGTGCCACCAGCAGAGGGACAGGCCCCTCAGATACGCAGTATTTT
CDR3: CATSRGTGPSDTQYF

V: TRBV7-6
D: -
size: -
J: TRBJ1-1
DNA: TGTGCCAGCAGCCCCTGGGAGGGGTCGAACACTGAAGCTTTCTTT
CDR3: CASSPWEGSNTEAFF

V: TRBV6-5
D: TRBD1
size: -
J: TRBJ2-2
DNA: TGTGCCAGCAGCCCGGGACAGGGGTTCACCGGGGAGCTGTTTTTT
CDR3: CASSPGQGFTGELFF

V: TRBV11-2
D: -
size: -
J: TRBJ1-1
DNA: TGTGCCAGCAGCTCGGGGGTTAACACTGAAGCTTTCTTT
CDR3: CASSSGVNTEAFF

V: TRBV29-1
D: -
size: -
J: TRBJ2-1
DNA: TGCAGCGTTGCAGCGAGGAATGAGCAGTTCTTC
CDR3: CSVAARNEQFF

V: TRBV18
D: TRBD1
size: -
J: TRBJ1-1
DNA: TGTGCCAGCTCACAAGCCGCCGGGACAGGGAACACTGAAGCTTTCTTT
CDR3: CASSQAAGTGNTEAFF

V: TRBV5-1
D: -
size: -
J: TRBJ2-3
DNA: TGCGCCAGCAGCTTGGGGGGGGGCCTTGATACGCAGTATTTT
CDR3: CASSLGGGLDTQYF

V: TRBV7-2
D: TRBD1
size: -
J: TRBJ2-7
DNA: TGTGCCAGCACCAAGGGGTGGGGACAGTCCTACGAGCAGTACTTC
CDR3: CASTKGWGQSYEQYF

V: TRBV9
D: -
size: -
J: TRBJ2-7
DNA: TGTGCCAGCAGCCCAGGGATGCGATACGAGCAGTACTTC
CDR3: CASSPGMRYEQYF

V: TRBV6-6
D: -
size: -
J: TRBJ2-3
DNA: TGTGCCAGCAGTTACCGGCTAGCCCGCGTAGATACGCAGTATTTT
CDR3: CASSYRLARVDTQYF

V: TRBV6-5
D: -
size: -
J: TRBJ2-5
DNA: TGTGCCAGCAGTTACTCTCCAAGGGGAAAGGAGACCCAGTACTTC
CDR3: CASSYSPRGKETQYF

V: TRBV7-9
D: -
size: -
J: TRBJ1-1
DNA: TGTGCCAGCACCACCCAGGGGAACGAAGCTTTCTTT
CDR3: CASTTQGNEAFF

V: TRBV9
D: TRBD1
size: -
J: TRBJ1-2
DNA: TGTGCCAGCAGCCCGGGACAGGGACGGTACGGCTACACCTTC
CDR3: CASSPGQGRYGYTF

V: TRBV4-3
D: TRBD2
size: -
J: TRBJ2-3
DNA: TGCGCCAGCAGCCAAGATTTGCGGGGGGACGTCACAGATACGCAGTATTTT
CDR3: CASSQDLRGDVTDTQYF

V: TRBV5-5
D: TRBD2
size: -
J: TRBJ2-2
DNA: TGTGCCAGCAGCTTGGCTGCTAGCGGGACCGGGGAGCTGTTTTTT
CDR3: CASSLAASGTGELFF

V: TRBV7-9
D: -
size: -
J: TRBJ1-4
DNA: TGTGCCAGCAGCCAGCCGGGAGGAGAAAAACTGTTTTTT
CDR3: CASSQPGGEKLFF

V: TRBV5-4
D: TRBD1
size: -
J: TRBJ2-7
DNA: TGTGCCAGCAGCTTTGGGACAGGGACCTACGAGCAGTACTTC
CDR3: CASSFGTGTYEQYF

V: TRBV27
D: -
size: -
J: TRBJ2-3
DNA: TGTGCCAGCAGCTTGGGAGACCGGCTGGTAGATACGCAGTATTTT
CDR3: CASSLGDRLVDTQYF

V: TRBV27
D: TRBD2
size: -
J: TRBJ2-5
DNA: TGTGCCAGCAGCCCTAGCGGGTGGGAGACCCAGTACTTC
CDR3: CASSPSGWETQYF

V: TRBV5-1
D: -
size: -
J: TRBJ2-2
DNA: TGCGCCAGCAGCTCAGGGACTTTTAACACCGGGGAGCTGTTTTTT
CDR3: CASSSGTFNTGELFF

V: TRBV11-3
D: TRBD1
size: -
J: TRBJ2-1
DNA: TGTGCCAGCAGCGCCGGGACAGGAGTTTACAATGAGCAGTTCTTC
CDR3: CASSAGTGVYNEQFF

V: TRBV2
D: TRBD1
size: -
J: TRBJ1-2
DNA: TGTGCCAGCAGTGAGGCAACAGGGGGGTCCTATGGCTACACCTTC
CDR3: CASSEATGGSYGYTF

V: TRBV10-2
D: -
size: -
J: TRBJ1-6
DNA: TGCGCCAGCAGTGAAACGGGAACCTATAATTCACCCCTCCACTTT
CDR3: CASSETGTYNSPLHF

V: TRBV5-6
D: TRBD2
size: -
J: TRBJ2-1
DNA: TGTGCCAGCAGCTTGACTAGCGGGCCAAACAATGAGCAGTTCTTC
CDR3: CASSLTSGPNNEQFF

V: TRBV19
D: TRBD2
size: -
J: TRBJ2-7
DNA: TGTGCCAGTAGTTTTGGCGGGAGCTACGAGCAGTACTTC
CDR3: CASSFGGSYEQYF

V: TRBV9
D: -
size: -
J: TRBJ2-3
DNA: TGTGCCAGCAGCGTAGTAGGAGGTGGCGGACCGCCGGATACGCAGTATTTT
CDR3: CASSVVGGGGPPDTQYF

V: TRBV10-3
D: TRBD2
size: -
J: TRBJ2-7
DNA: TGTGCCATCAGTGAAGCGGGGGGGCTGATCGAGCAGTACTTC
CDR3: CAISEAGGLIEQYF